Listed below are T cell receptor beta chains from one sample, sequenced in a study of shared clonotypes between healthy human individuals. The table came from immunoSEQ multiplex PCR; TCRdb's copy has only in-frame clones and leaves some out. The data contain approximately 640,000 clones, 90% of them singletons. The sample comprised memory CD8+ T cells from PBMCs. Receptors were obtained from a man aged 18 to 30 in good health. Some clones in this sample may be carry-over from other donors' samples. The CDR3 runs from the conserved cysteine through the conserved F or W. The D gene is left open where the match is weak. Only part of the rows carry a size: once, few, many, or a class if the clone is expanded.

clone size: once; J gene: TRBJ1-3; V gene: TRBV4-2; D gene: -; CDR3 protein: CASSQAPPAVRAGNTIYF; CDR3 DNA: TGTGCCAGCAGCCAAGCTCCCCCTGCGGTGAGGGCAGGAAACACCATATATTTT
clone size: -; J gene: TRBJ1-1; V gene: TRBV5-1; D gene: TRBD1; CDR3 protein: CASSFDRGLKDTEAFF; CDR3 DNA: TGCGCCAGCAGCTTTGACAGGGGGCTTAAGGACACTGAAGCTTTCTTT
clone size: -; J gene: TRBJ2-3; V gene: TRBV5-8; D gene: TRBD1; CDR3 protein: CASSKGASSTDTQYF; CDR3 DNA: TGTGCCAGCAGCAAGGGGGCCTCTAGCACAGATACGCAGTATTTT
clone size: few; J gene: TRBJ2-7; V gene: TRBV27; D gene: -; CDR3 protein: CASSWGASYEQYF; CDR3 DNA: TGTGCCAGCAGTTGGGGGGCGTCCTACGAGCAGTACTTC
clone size: -; J gene: TRBJ2-7; V gene: TRBV27; D gene: TRBD1; CDR3 protein: CASSFDRATYEQYF; CDR3 DNA: TGTGCCAGCAGTTTCGACAGGGCGACGTACGAGCAGTACTTC
clone size: -; J gene: TRBJ2-1; V gene: TRBV5-6; D gene: -; CDR3 protein: CASSLGGSQFF; CDR3 DNA: TGTGCCAGCAGCTTGGGTGGGAGCCAGTTCTTC
clone size: -; J gene: TRBJ1-1; V gene: TRBV4-1; D gene: -; CDR3 protein: CASSLLLQGDSGRAFF; CDR3 DNA: TGCGCCAGCAGCTTACTTCTACAGGGAGATTCAGGGAGAGCTTTCTTT
clone size: -; J gene: TRBJ2-2; V gene: TRBV6-1; D gene: TRBD1; CDR3 protein: CASSESGQGAYGELFF; CDR3 DNA: TGTGCCAGCAGTGAATCGGGACAGGGGGCTTACGGGGAGCTGTTTTTT
clone size: -; J gene: TRBJ2-7; V gene: TRBV27; D gene: -; CDR3 protein: CASSPPGGGYEQYF; CDR3 DNA: TGTGCCAGCAGTCCCCCTGGAGGGGGCTACGAGCAGTACTTC
clone size: -; J gene: TRBJ2-1; V gene: TRBV6-5; D gene: TRBD2; CDR3 protein: CASSLSGSINEQFF; CDR3 DNA: TGTGCCAGCAGTCTTAGCGGGAGTATCAATGAGCAGTTCTTC